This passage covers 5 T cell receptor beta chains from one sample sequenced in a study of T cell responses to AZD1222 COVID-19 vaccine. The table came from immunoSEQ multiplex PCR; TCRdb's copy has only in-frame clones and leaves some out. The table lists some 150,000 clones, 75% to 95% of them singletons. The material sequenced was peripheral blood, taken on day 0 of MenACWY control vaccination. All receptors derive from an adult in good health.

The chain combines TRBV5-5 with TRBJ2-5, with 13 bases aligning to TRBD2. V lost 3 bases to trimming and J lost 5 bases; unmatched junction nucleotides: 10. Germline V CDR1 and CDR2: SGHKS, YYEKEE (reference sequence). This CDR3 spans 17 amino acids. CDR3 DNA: TGTGCCAGCAGCTCTAAAGGGACTAGCGGGATGGGGGAGACCCAGTACTTC. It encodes CASSSKGTSGMGETQYF.

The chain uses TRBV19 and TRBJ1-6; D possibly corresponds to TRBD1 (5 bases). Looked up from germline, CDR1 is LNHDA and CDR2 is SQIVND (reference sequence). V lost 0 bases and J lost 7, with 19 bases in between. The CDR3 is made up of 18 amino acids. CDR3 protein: CASSIDRGRFDRNSPLHF. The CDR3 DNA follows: TGTGCCAGTAGTATAGATCGGGGGAGGTTCGACCGAAATTCACCCCTCCACTTT.

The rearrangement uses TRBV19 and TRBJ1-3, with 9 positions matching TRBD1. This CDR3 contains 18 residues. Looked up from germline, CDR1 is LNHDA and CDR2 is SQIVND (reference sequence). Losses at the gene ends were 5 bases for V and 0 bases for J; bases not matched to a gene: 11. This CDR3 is CASSSGTGIGSSGNTIYF. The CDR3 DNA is TGTGCCAGTAGTTCTGGGACAGGGATAGGGAGCTCTGGAAACACCATATATTTT. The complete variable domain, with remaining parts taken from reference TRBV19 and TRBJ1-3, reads DGGITQSPKYLFRKEGQNVTLSCEQNLNHDAMYWYRQDPGQGLRLIYYSQIVNDFQKGDIAEGYSVSREKKESFPLTVTSAQKNPTAFYLCASSSGTGIGSSGNTIYFGEGSWLTVV.

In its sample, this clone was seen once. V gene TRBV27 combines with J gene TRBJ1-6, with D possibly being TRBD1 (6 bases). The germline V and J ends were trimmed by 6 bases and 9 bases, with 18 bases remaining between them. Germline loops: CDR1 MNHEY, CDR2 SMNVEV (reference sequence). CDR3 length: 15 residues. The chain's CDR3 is CASSSGAGSASPLHF. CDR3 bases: TGTGCCAGCAGCTCAGGGGCAGGGTCGGCTTCACCCCTCCACTTT.

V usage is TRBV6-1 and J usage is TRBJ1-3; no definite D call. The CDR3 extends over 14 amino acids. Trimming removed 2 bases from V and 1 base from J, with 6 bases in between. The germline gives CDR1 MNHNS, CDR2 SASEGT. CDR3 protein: CASSEPGSGNTIYF. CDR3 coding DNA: TGTGCCAGCAGTGAACCGGGATCTGGAAACACCATATATTTT.